This T cell receptor beta chain was identified in a study of blood T cell repertoires in COVID-19. Study details: The cDNA or gDNA used as material had been derived from T cells, B-cell-depleted T cells, or PBMCs.

Profiling relied on immunoSEQ multiplex PCR, and the TCRdb table lists in-frame clones only, not all of them. The repertoire holds approximately 200,000 clones, with around four fifths as singletons. The receptor was derived from a man aged 35 to 55 who had recovered from COVID-19. The specimen was PBMCs or T cells enriched from blood (not recorded which).

In nucleotides, the CDR3 is TGTGCCAGTTCCCTAGCGGGGGAAAATGAGCAGTTCTTC. Translation gives CASSLAGENEQFF. This chain uses TRBV12-3 or TRBV12-4 with TRBJ2-1; TRBD2 agrees at 10 bases. J lost 7 bases, V lost 9 bases, and 6 bases had no gene match. There are 13 residues in the CDR3.